Below, one T cell receptor (beta chain) is given with its context. This record belongs to a study of T cell changes during pregnancy in multiple sclerosis. Per the germline V gene, CDR1 is MDHEN and CDR2 is SYDVKM. This CDR3 is 13 amino acids long. Trimming pared 1 base from V and 3 bases from J, leaving 6 bases between. Only in-frame clones appear in the TCRdb table, and some are missing; sequencing was by immunoSEQ multiplex PCR. Among 65,000 to 75,000 clones listed, approximately 92% were seen once. The sequencing used peripheral blood, collected after pregnancy. The rearrangement links TRBV28 to TRBJ1-1; possible D gene TRBD1, 5 bases. The clonotype was recovered from a female donor in good health, enrolled as a control in a pregnancy study. CDR3 in amino acids: CASSLSGHTEAFF. The CDR3, as DNA: TGTGCCAGCAGTTTATCAGGGCACACTGAAGCTTTCTTT.